What follows are 22 T cell receptor beta chains derived from one specimen sequenced in a study of tissue T cells after allogeneic stem cell transplantation (dated by TCRdb to between 2022 and 2023). To prepare the library, the immunoSEQ multiplex PCR assay was applied. TCRdb holds this immuneACCESS table with in-frame rearrangements only. Some clones are missing; in checked studies, unresolved V genes explain under half, and the rest has no known cause. This sample is represented by 5,500 to 8,000 clones; 40% to 60% of them were singletons. 6.5% to 8.5% of the sample is in the top ten clones. The sample's time point label, in plain terms: mouse harvest day 7 after allogeneic transplant. Each mouse graft, delivered by tail vein injection, combined 10^6 splenic CD5+ T cells with 10^7 T-cell-depleted bone marrow cells. What was sequenced was lymph node tissue. The receptor set was obtained from a female BALB/c mouse given C57BL/6 T cells with graft-versus-host disease after an allogeneic hematopoietic cell transplant.

Comment on this clone: All gene names here are mouse names. The read is 1 residue too short to cover the CDR3 end, so that end is filled in from the germline J gene. J is TRBJ2-5 and V is TRBV26, with D unclear. Germline lookup yields CDR1 KGHPV and CDR2 FQNQEV (reference sequence). The V end lost 0 bases, the J end lost 2 bases, and 6 bases lay between the germline ends. The CDR3 covers 14 residues. The CDR3 sequence is CASSLSPAQDTQYF. The covered CDR3 bases are TGTGCCAGCAGTCTGTCGCCAGCCCAAGACACCCAGTAC.

Turning to this clone: The genes and germline here are from mouse. The read comes to an end 1 residue before the CDR3 does, leaving the germline J gene to fill in the end. This chain uses TRBV12-2 with TRBJ2-4; D possibly corresponds to TRBD1 (7 bases). This CDR3 comprises 13 residues. With 4 bases removed from V and 4 bases from J, the gap between germline ends came to 11 bases. The germline V gene encodes CDR1 SGHLS and CDR2 HYDKME. CDR3 sequence: CASSLRGENTLYF. The DNA read from the CDR3 is TGTGCCAGCTCCCTCAGGGGGGAAAACACCTTGTAC.

Concerning this clone itself: Germline and genes here are mouse. Read sequence stops 1 residue before the CDR3 end, and the germline J gene provides the missing end. J is TRBJ1-2 and V is TRBV16, with a tentative D call TRBD1 (6 bases). CDR3 size: 13 residues. Trimming removed 5 bases at V and 1 base at J, with 8 bases between. The germline gives CDR1 SGHSA, CDR2 FRNQAP. CDR3 residues: CASSKGQNSDYTF. The DNA read from the CDR3 is TGTGCAAGCAGCAAGGGACAAAACTCCGACTACACC. The full variable domain, rest sourced from reference TRBV16 and TRBJ1-2, is NAGVIQTPRHKVTGKGQEATLWCEPISGHSAVFWYRQTIVQGLEFLTYFRNQAPIDDSGMPKERFSAQMPNQSHSTLKIQSTQPQDSAVYLCASSKGQNSDYTFGSGTRLLVI.

By share, this clone ranks as medium-sized. Genes and germline are mouse. The CDR3 end is not reached by the read, which stops 1 residue before it; the germline J gene fills it in. This chain joins TRBV14 and TRBJ1-1, with D hard to call. The germline V gene encodes CDR1 SGHDT and CDR2 FRDEAV. V was shortened by 1 base and J by 0 bases, with 7 bases between the two germline ends. The CDR3 is 14 amino acids. CDR3 residues: CASSFASSNTEVFF. The CDR3 DNA, read in part, is TGTGCCAGCAGTTTCGCGTCCTCAAACACAGAAGTCTTC.

Turning to this clone: Gene names are mouse gene names. The CDR3 end lies 1 residue beyond the end of the read and is filled in from the germline J gene. The chain links TRBV3 to TRBJ2-7, with 11 bases that match TRBD2. Looked up from germline, CDR1 is SNHLY and CDR2 is FYNGKV (reference sequence). Trimming cost V 5 bases and J 1 base; bases outside gene matches: 4. CDR3 size: 15 residues. The CDR3 sequence is CASSNRDWGSYEQYF. The covered CDR3 bases are TGTGCCAGCAGCAACCGGGACTGGGGGTCCTATGAACAGTAC. The whole variable domain, filled in from reference TRBV3 and TRBJ2-7, reads GPKVLQIPSHQIIDMGQMVTLNCDPVSNHLYFYWYKQILGQQMEFLVNFYNGKVMEKSKLFKDQFSVERPDGSYFTLKIQPTALEDSAVYFCASSNRDWGSYEQYFGPGTRLTVL.

To note about this clone: The genes and germline here are from mouse. The CDR3 end falls 1 residue outside the read, so it is completed with the germline J gene. V is TRBV12-2 and J is TRBJ2-4, with TRBD2 matching over 8 bases. Germline V CDR1 and CDR2: SGHLS, HYDKME. Trimming cost V 0 bases and J 3 bases; bases outside gene matches: 1. The CDR3 is 14 amino acids. The CDR3 reads CASSLGGAQNTLYF. The sequenced CDR3 bases are TGTGCCAGCTCTCTCGGGGGGGCCCAAAACACCTTGTAC.

The table lists this clone with a few counts. Each gene name is a mouse one. From the germline J gene comes the end of the CDR3, since the read stops 1 residue before it. The rearrangement joins TRBV2 to TRBJ2-5, with a possible D match to TRBD2 (6 bases). CDR1 is LGHNA and CDR2 is YSYQKL in the germline V gene. V was shortened by 3 bases and J by 2 bases, with 9 bases between the two germline ends. The CDR3 is 14 residues long. Partial CDR3 DNA: TGTGCCAGCAGCCAGTCTGGGGTCCAAGACACCCAGTAC. This sequence encodes CASSQSGVQDTQY. The complete CDR3 reads CASSQSGVQDTQYF.

This clone was counted a few times. Each gene name is a mouse one. The read comes to an end 1 residue before the CDR3 does, leaving the germline J gene to fill in the end. The rearrangement links TRBV26 to TRBJ1-1; D is ambiguous. The ends were cut back, 4 bases at V and 10 bases at J, with 1 base in the middle. In germline, CDR1 is KGHPV, CDR2 FQNQEV (reference sequence). This CDR3 has 8 residues. Partial CDR3 DNA: TGTGCCAGCAGTCCAGTCTTC. Its protein product is CASSPVF. The complete CDR3 sequence is CASSPVFF.

In the case of this clone: Genes here carry mouse names. The DNA ends 1 residue before the CDR3 does, and the rest of the CDR3 is filled in from the germline J gene. The V call is TRBV29, the J call TRBJ1-6; 7 bases line up with TRBD1. Being an ORF, TRBJ1-6 has a function that is uncertain. The trim removed 5 bases at V and 5 bases at J, leaving 3 bases unmatched. CDR1 and CDR2 (germline): MSHET, SYDVDS. CDR3 length: 14 residues. This CDR3 reads CASSPGTDNSPLYF. The CDR3 DNA, read in part, is TGTGCTAGCAGTCCAGGGACAGATAATTCGCCCCTCTAC.

With respect to this clone: Gene names and germline refer to mouse. The sequenced fragment ends 1 residue before the CDR3 boundary, so the rest is inferred from the germline J gene. This chain connects TRBV29 to TRBJ1-1; D not certain. CDR3 length: 14 amino acids. The germline gives CDR1 MSHET, CDR2 SYDVDS. The V end was cut by 0 bases, the J end by 1 base, with 6 bases between. CDR3 DNA, as far as it was read: TGTGCTAGCAGTTTATCTGGGTGGAACACAGAAGTCTTC. Translating gives CASSLSGWNTEVF. The complete CDR3 reads CASSLSGWNTEVFF.

Comment on this clone: The gene symbols are mouse symbols. The CDR3 goes on 1 residue after the read ends, and that part is filled in from the germline J gene. This chain connects TRBV26 to TRBJ2-1, with D perhaps matching TRBD1 (5 bases). The CDR3 consists of 14 residues. Germline assignment: CDR1 KGHPV and CDR2 FQNQEV (reference sequence). The V end lost 3 bases, the J end lost 3 bases, and 9 bases lay between the germline ends. The CDR3 is CASSLQGGYAEQFF. CDR3 DNA, as far as it was read: TGTGCCAGCAGTCTCCAGGGAGGCTATGCTGAGCAGTTC.

About this clone: Each gene name is a mouse one. With the read ending 1 residue before the CDR3 end, the germline J gene is used to fill in that end. This sequence joins TRBV19 and TRBJ1-2; the D gene is possibly TRBD1 (6 bases). The germline V and J ends were trimmed by 2 bases and 5 bases, with 10 bases remaining between them. This CDR3 region has 13 residues. Per the germline V gene, CDR1 is FNHDT and CDR2 is SITEND (reference sequence). The covered CDR3 bases are TGTGCCAGCAGTATGGACAGCGGGTCCGACTACACC. Translated: CASSMDSGSDYT. In full, the CDR3 is CASSMDSGSDYTF. The full variable domain, rest sourced from reference TRBV19 and TRBJ1-2, is GGIITQTPKFLIGQEGQKLTLKCQQNFNHDTMYWYRQDSGKGLRLIYYSITENDLQKGDLSEGYDASREKKSSFSLTVTSAQKNEMAVFLCASSMDSGSDYTFGSGTRLLVI.

About this clone: Gene names and germline refer to mouse. The read finishes 1 residue shy of the CDR3 end, and the germline J gene is used to complete it. The chain recombines TRBV26 with TRBJ1-3, with 8 bases identical to TRBD1. Germline CDR1 and CDR2: KGHPV and FQNQEV (reference sequence). The trim removed 5 bases at V and 4 bases at J, leaving 4 bases unmatched. The CDR3 spans 14 residues. This chain's CDR3 is CASSGTGGGNTLYF. Incomplete CDR3 DNA: TGTGCCAGCAGTGGAACAGGGGGAGGAAATACGCTCTAT.

In regard to this clone: All gene names here are mouse names. The CDR3 end is not reached by the read, which stops 1 residue before it; the germline J gene fills it in. The chain links TRBV23 to TRBJ1-3; the table's TRBD1 call for D was not verified on the DNA. There are 14 residues in the CDR3. The germline gives CDR1 KGHTA, CDR2 FQNQQP. CDR3 protein: CSSSHTDSGNTLYF. The CDR3 DNA, read in part, is TGCTCCAGCAGTCACACAGATTCTGGAAATACGCTCTAT.

Of note for this clone: The genes are named according to mouse. The read is 1 residue too short to cover the CDR3 end, so that end is filled in from the germline J gene. The V call is TRBV23, the J call TRBJ2-5. Germline V lookup: CDR1 KGHTA, CDR2 FQNQQP. This CDR3 comprises 15 residues. The CDR3 is CSSSQSAGYQDTQYF. CDR3 bases read: TGCTCCAGCAGTCAATCGGCGGGATACCAAGACACCCAGTAC.

Concerning this clone itself: Gene names are mouse gene names. The CDR3 extends 1 residue past the end of the read, so its final part is completed from the germline J gene. The chain employs TRBV3 and TRBJ1-4, with D maybe TRBD1 (5 bases). The CDR3 has 14 amino acids. The germline V and J ends were trimmed by 5 bases and 1 base, with 8 bases remaining between them. CDR1 is SNHLY, CDR2 FYNGKV, per germline (reference sequence). The CDR3 spells CASSRTNSNERLFF. The covered CDR3 bases are TGTGCCAGCAGCCGGACAAATTCCAACGAAAGATTATTT.

Points on this clone: The gene names here belong to mouse. With the read ending 1 residue before the CDR3 end, the germline J gene is used to fill in that end. The chain is built from TRBV3 and TRBJ2-4; D call uncertain. There are 13 residues in the CDR3. Germline CDR1 is SNHLY and CDR2 is FYNGKV (reference sequence). V lost 4 bases to trimming and J lost 0 bases, with 5 bases between them. CDR3: CASSSSSQNTLYF. The DNA read from the CDR3 is TGTGCCAGCAGCTCCTCTAGTCAAAACACCTTGTAC.

This clone showed up just a few times. The genes and germline here are from mouse. The DNA ends 1 residue before the CDR3 does, and the rest of the CDR3 is filled in from the germline J gene. J is TRBJ2-1 and V is TRBV17; D is undetermined. Trimming took 1 base from V and 0 from J, leaving 7 bases between them. Germline assignment: CDR1 MNHDT and CDR2 YYDKIL. The length of the CDR3 is 15 residues. Incomplete CDR3 DNA: TGTGCTAGCAGTAGAGCAGGTTATAACTATGCTGAGCAGTTC. This gives the protein CASSRAGYNYAEQF. The entire CDR3 protein is CASSRAGYNYAEQFF. The full variable domain, rest sourced from reference TRBV17 and TRBJ2-1, is DTTVKQNPRYKLARVGKPVNLICSQTMNHDTMYWYQKKPNQAPKLLLFYYDKILNREADTFEKFQSSRPNNSFCSLYIGSAGLEYSAMYLCASSRAGYNYAEQFFGPGTRLTVL.

For this clone: The listed genes are named as in mouse. The CDR3 is cut off 1 residue early in the read; its end comes from the germline J gene. The J gene is TRBJ2-7, the V gene TRBV2; TRBD2 matches 8 bases. Germline CDR1 LGHNA, CDR2 YSYQKL. The V segment lost 0 bases and the J segment 7 bases; nucleotides outside the gene matches: 8. CDR3 length: 15 amino acids. The DNA read from the CDR3 is TGTGCCAGCAGCCAAGATACGGGGGGGCGCAGGGAACAGTAC. Its protein is CASSQDTGGRREQY. Given in full, the CDR3 is CASSQDTGGRREQYF.

As regards this clone: Germline and genes: mouse. The read ends 1 residue early relative to the CDR3; the germline J gene fills the gap. This chain uses TRBV19 with TRBJ2-7, with 10 positions matching TRBD1. V gave up 2 bases and J gave up 7 bases; unmatched junction bases: 3. The CDR3 totals 13 residues. The germline V gene has CDR1 FNHDT and CDR2 SITEND (reference sequence). Partial CDR3 DNA: TGTGCCAGCAGTATTGACAGGGGGCGGGAACAGTAC. Its protein is CASSIDRGREQY. The entire CDR3 sequence reads CASSIDRGREQYF.

In its sample, this clone was seen a few times. Each gene name is a mouse one. The read ends 1 residue early relative to the CDR3; the germline J gene fills the gap. The chain has TRBV16 and TRBJ2-7; the match to TRBD1 covers 7 bases. Germline V gives CDR1 SGHSA, CDR2 FRNQAP. Trimming at V came to 6 bases and at J to 5 bases, leaving 4 bases not matched to a gene. The CDR3 spans 12 residues. The CDR3 bases that were read are TGTGCAAGCAGAGCAACAGGGGATGAACAGTAC. Amino acid sequence: CASRATGDEQY. The CDR3 as a whole reads CASRATGDEQYF.

This clone was recorded a few times. Mouse names are used for the genes. Read coverage stops 1 residue before the CDR3 terminus; the germline J gene supplies the remainder. This chain uses TRBV26 with TRBJ2-7, with 9 nucleotides matching TRBD2. V lost 4 bases, J lost 0 bases, and 4 bases stayed unmatched. The CDR3 extends over 15 amino acids. Germline-derived CDR1 and CDR2 are KGHPV and FQNQEV (reference sequence). CDR3 in amino acids: CASSRGLGSSYEQYF. The CDR3 bases that were read are TGTGCCAGCAGTCGGGGACTGGGAAGCTCCTATGAACAGTAC.